These 13 T cell receptor beta chains originate from one sample sequenced in a study of T cell responses to AZD1222 COVID-19 vaccine. Clones were read by immunoSEQ multiplex PCR, and TCRdb kept only the in-frame ones, dropping some. The table records about 150,000 clones, roughly 87% of them present only once. The sample in question was peripheral blood, obtained 28 days after the second dose of the MenACWY control vaccine. Receptor source: an adult who received the MenACWY meningococcal vaccine as a control.

The V call is TRBV7-2, the J call TRBJ1-2, with a possible D match to TRBD1 (5 bases). V was trimmed by 5 bases and J by 7 bases, leaving 23 bases between them. This CDR3 has 16 amino acids. Germline V gene data show CDR1 as SGHTA and CDR2 as FQGNSA. The CDR3: CASSIRAGTAPIGYTF. The CDR3 region has the DNA TGTGCCAGCAGCATCCGGGCGGGGACCGCCCCTATTGGCTACACCTTC. Full variable domain (rest looked up from reference TRBV7-2 and TRBJ1-2): GAGVSQSPSNKVTEKGKDVELRCDPISGHTALYWYRQSLGQGLEFLIYFQGNSAPDKSGLPSDRFSAERTGGSVSTLTIQRTQQEDSAVYLCASSIRAGTAPIGYTFGSGTRLTVV.

V and J are TRBV7-9 and TRBJ2-7, with 9 bases identical to TRBD1. Germline CDR1 and CDR2: SEHNR and FQNEAQ (reference sequence). V lost 1 base to trimming and J lost 4 bases; unmatched junction nucleotides: 11. This CDR3 region has 17 residues. CDR3 protein: CASSLVPPGTGRYEQYF. CDR3 sequence (DNA): TGTGCCAGCAGCTTAGTTCCCCCGGGGACAGGGAGGTACGAGCAGTACTTC.

The J gene is TRBJ1-4, the V gene TRBV11-3; 7 bases are shared with TRBD1. The length of the CDR3 is 15 residues. Unmatched junction bases numbered 8, after V lost 5 bases and J lost 5 bases. The V gene's germline CDR1 is SGHNT and CDR2 YENEEA. CDR3 sequence reads: CASSVRQGMNEKLFF. Written as DNA, the CDR3 is TGTGCCAGCAGCGTTCGACAGGGAATGAATGAAAAACTGTTTTTT.

CDR3 sequence: CASSHGLAGGVETQYF. The CDR3, as DNA: TGTGCCAGCAGCCATGGTCTAGCGGGAGGCGTGGAGACCCAGTACTTC. This chain joins TRBV3-1 (or the pseudogene TRBV3-2) and TRBJ2-5, with TRBD2 matching over 11 bases. The CDR3 totals 16 residues. Germline trimming cut 3 bases from V and 5 bases from J; bases unmatched to any gene: 8. CDR1 is LGHDT and CDR2 is YNNKEL in the germline V gene (reference sequence).

CDR3 nucleotides: TGTGCCAGCAGTTTAAGGGACAATCAGCCCCAGCATTTT. This gives the protein CASSLRDNQPQHF. The V and J genes are TRBV27 and TRBJ1-5; D not certain. The CDR3 is 13 residues long. Trimming took 2 bases from V and 3 from J, leaving 5 bases between them. Per germline, CDR1 MNHEY and CDR2 SMNVEV (reference sequence).

In regard to this clone: The germline gene is not matched at one end of the junction; a read error may be the cause. V usage is TRBV7-7 and J usage is TRBJ2-1, with D perhaps matching TRBD1 or TRBD2 (6 bases each). This CDR3 region has 15 residues. The V gene's germline CDR1 is SSHAT and CDR2 FNYEAQ (reference sequence). The CDR3 DNA reads TGTGCTAGCAGCTTAGGCCGGGGGCCTTTCAATGAGCAGTTCTTC. Translation gives CASSLGRGPFNEQFF.

The V and J genes are TRBV6-5 and TRBJ1-1; possible D gene TRBD1, 5 bases. CDR1 and CDR2 from the germline V gene are MNHEY and SVGAGI. V dropped 0 bases and J dropped 5 bases, with 10 bases sitting between them. The CDR3 covers 14 residues. CDR3 DNA sequence: TGTGCCAGCAGTTACTCGCAGGGCCAAACTGAAGCTTTCTTT. Encoded protein: CASSYSQGQTEAFF.

The V call is TRBV4-1, the J call TRBJ1-2; D is perhaps TRBD1 (5 bases). CDR3 length equals 17 residues. The V gene lost 1 base and the J gene lost 2 bases, with 17 bases spanning the gap. Germline CDR1 MGHRA, CDR2 YSYEKL. The CDR3 bases are TGCGCCAGCAGCCAAGTAGATATGGGACTTTCCAACTATGGCTACACCTTC. This translates into CASSQVDMGLSNYGYTF.

This chain connects TRBV28 to TRBJ1-2; TRBD1 might be the D (5 bases). Germline CDR1 MDHEN, CDR2 SYDVKM. The length of the CDR3 is 13 residues. V dropped 5 bases and J dropped 5 bases, with 12 bases sitting between them. DNA for the CDR3: TGTGCCAGCAGTATTACTGGGGGATATGGCTACACCTTC. As protein: CASSITGGYGYTF.

The rearrangement joins TRBV5-6 to TRBJ1-1, with TRBD1 matching 10 bases. The CDR3 contains 15 residues. Trimming at V came to 4 bases and at J to 11 bases, leaving 14 bases not matched to a gene. Germline assignment: CDR1 SGHDT and CDR2 YYEEEE. The CDR3 loop reads CASSRNPTGGVDAFF. For the CDR3, the DNA is TGTGCCAGCAGCCGGAATCCGACAGGGGGCGTCGATGCTTTCTTT.

The chain carries TRBV5-4 and TRBJ2-2, with no clear D. Germline V lookup: CDR1 SGHNT, CDR2 YYREEE (reference sequence). This CDR3 comprises 14 residues. Trimming took off 0 bases at V and 6 bases at J, with 9 bases between the two ends. The CDR3 here is CASSLDSSAGELFF. The CDR3, as DNA: TGTGCCAGCAGCTTGGATTCCAGTGCCGGGGAGCTGTTTTTT.

V is TRBV6-2 or TRBV6-3 and J is TRBJ2-7; tentatively, D is TRBD1 (5 bases). The CDR3 spans 12 residues. Germline V lookup: CDR1 MNHEY, CDR2 SVGEGT. Trimming left V 2 bases short and J 9 bases short, with 11 bases between. The CDR3 sequence is CASSYRGRPQYF. In DNA form, the CDR3 reads TGTGCCAGCAGTTACAGGGGAAGGCCGCAGTACTTC.

The chain carries TRBV5-1 and TRBJ2-1; 7 nucleotides agree with TRBD2. Germline loops: CDR1 SGHRS, CDR2 YFSETQ. This CDR3 is 13 amino acids long. The V and J ends lost 5 bases and 9 bases, in that order; junction bases with no gene match: 8. This CDR3 reads CASRKSGIREQFF. DNA for the CDR3: TGCGCCAGCAGAAAAAGCGGGATACGTGAGCAGTTCTTC. The full variable domain, completed using reference TRBV5-1 and TRBJ2-1, is KAGVTQTPRYLIKTRGQQVTLSCSPISGHRSVSWYQQTPGQGLQFLFEYFSETQRNKGNFPGRFSGRQFSNSRSEMNVSTLELGDSALYLCASRKSGIREQFFGPGTRLTVL.